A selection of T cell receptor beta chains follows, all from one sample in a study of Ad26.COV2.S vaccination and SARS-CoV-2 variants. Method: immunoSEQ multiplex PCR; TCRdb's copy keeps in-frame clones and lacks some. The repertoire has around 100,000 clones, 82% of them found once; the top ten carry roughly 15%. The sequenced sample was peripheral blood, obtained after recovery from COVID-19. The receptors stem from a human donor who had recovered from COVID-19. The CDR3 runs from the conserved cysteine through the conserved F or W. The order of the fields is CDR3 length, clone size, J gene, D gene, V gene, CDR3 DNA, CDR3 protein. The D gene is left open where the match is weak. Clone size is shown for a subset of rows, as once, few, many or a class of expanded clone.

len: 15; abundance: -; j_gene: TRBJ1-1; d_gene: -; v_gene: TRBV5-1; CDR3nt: TGCGCCAGCAGCCCGGGACCGGGGATGGACACTGAAGCTTTCTTT; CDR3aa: CASSPGPGMDTEAFF
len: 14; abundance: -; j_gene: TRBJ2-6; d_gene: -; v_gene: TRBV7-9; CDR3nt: TGTGCCAGCAGCTTATTTATTGGGGCCAACGTCCTGACTTTC; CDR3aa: CASSLFIGANVLTF
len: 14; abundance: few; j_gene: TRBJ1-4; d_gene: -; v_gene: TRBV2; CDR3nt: TGTGCCAGCAGGCAGCGTTCAACTAATGAAAAACTGTTTTTT; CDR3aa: CASRQRSTNEKLFF
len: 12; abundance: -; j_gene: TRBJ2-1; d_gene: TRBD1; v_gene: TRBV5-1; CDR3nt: TGCGCCAGCGGGACAGATTACAATGAGCAGTTCTTC; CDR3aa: CASGTDYNEQFF
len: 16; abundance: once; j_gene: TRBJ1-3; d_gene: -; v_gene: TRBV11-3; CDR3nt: TGTGCCAGCAGCTTAGGGCCTCTCAGCTCTGGAAACACCATATATTTT; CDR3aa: CASSLGPLSSGNTIYF
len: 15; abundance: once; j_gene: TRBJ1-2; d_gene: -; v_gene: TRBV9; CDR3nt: TGTGCCAGCAGCTCCCGTGGAGGGGGGGGATATGGCTACACCTTC; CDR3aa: CASSSRGGGGYGYTF
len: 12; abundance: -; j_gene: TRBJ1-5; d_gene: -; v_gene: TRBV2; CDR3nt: TGTGCCAGCAGTGAAGCGAATCAGCCCCAGCATTTT; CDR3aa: CASSEANQPQHF
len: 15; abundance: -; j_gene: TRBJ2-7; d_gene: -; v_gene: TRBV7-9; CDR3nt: TGTGCCAGCAGCGCCCGGACAGTCTCCTCCTACGAGCAGTACTTC; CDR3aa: CASSARTVSSYEQYF
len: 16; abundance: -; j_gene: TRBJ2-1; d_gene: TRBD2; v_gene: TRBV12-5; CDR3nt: TGTGCTAGTGGTTTGGCTCCGGGACTAGCGGTCGATGAGCAGTTCTTC; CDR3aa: CASGLAPGLAVDEQFF
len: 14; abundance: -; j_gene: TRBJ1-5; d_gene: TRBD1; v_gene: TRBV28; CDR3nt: TGTGCCAGCAGTTGGGACAGCCCAAATCAGCCCCAGCATTTT; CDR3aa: CASSWDSPNQPQHF
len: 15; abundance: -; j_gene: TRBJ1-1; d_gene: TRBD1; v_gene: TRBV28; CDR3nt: TGTGCCAGCAGTTTGCCTGGGACAGCACACACTGAAGCTTTCTTT; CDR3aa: CASSLPGTAHTEAFF
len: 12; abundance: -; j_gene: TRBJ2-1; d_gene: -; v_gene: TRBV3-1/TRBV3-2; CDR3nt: TGTGCCAGCAGCCAAGCGGATTTCGAGCAGTTCTTC; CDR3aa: CASSQADFEQFF
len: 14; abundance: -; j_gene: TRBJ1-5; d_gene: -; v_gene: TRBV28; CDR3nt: TGTGCCAGCAGTAAACTTAATAGCAATCAGCCCCAGCATTTT; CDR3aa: CASSKLNSNQPQHF
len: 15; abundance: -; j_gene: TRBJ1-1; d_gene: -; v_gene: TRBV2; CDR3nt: TGTGCCAGCAGTGAGCAGGGCCTAAGTAACACTGAAGCTTTCTTT; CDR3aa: CASSEQGLSNTEAFF
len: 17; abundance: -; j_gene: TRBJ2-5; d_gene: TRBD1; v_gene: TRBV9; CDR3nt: TGTGCCAGCAGCGTAGGAAGGGGACAGGGGGCGTCGGAGACCCAGTACTTC; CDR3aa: CASSVGRGQGASETQYF
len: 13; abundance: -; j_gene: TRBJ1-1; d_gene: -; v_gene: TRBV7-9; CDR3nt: TGTGCCAGCAGCTTAGAAGGGTTTGATGAAGCTTTCTTT; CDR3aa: CASSLEGFDEAFF